What follows are 4 T cell receptor beta chains derived from one specimen sequenced in a study of OX40 agonist ivuxolimab in advanced cancers. Clones were read by immunoSEQ multiplex PCR, and TCRdb kept only the in-frame ones, dropping some. The sample includes 65,000 to 80,000 clones, 65% to 90% of them seen just once. Source: CD4+ or CD8+ T cells sorted from blood, taken in a trial of the OX40 agonist ivuxolimab. These receptors were taken from an adult with an advanced solid tumor such as melanoma, head and neck, liver or kidney cancer.

V usage is TRBV5-1 and J usage is TRBJ2-5; TRBD2 aligns across 9 bases. Germline V CDR1 and CDR2: SGHRS, YFSETQ. The CDR3 covers 14 residues. V was pared by 7 bases and J by 2 bases, with 6 bases of the junction left unmatched. DNA for the CDR3: TGCGCCAGCCAGATAGCGGGGGCTCAAGAGACCCAGTACTTC. Its translation is CASQIAGAQETQYF.

The chain has TRBV18 and TRBJ1-5; possible D gene TRBD1, 6 bases. The germline CDR1 and CDR2 sequences are KGHSH and LQKENI. Trimming shortened V by 5 bases and J by 7 bases, and 18 bases separated the two germline ends. This CDR3 contains 15 residues. Here the CDR3 reads CASSTRDRQGQPQHF. The CDR3, as DNA: TGTGCCAGCTCAACCCGAGACAGGCAGGGCCAGCCCCAGCATTTT.

This clone was seen a handful of times. J is TRBJ1-2 and V is TRBV4-1; 7 bases line up with TRBD1. Germline V gene sequence: CDR1 MGHRA, CDR2 YSYEKL. The ends lost 5 bases at V and 4 bases at J; junction bases unmatched: 16. The CDR3 has 17 amino acids. The CDR3 nucleotides are TGCGCCAGCAGCTCCCGCTTGTTCGACAGGGCGTCCTATGGCTACACCTTC. It is translated as CASSSRLFDRASYGYTF.

The chain joins TRBV30 to TRBJ1-6, with D possibly being TRBD1 (6 bases). The V and J ends lost 2 bases and 5 bases respectively, with 10 bases between them. Germline V CDR1 and CDR2: GTSNPN, SVGIG (reference sequence). The CDR3 runs 14 residues. The CDR3 nucleotides read TGTGCCTGGAGTCGGGGGCAGGATAATTCACCCCTCCACTTT. This translates into CAWSRGQDNSPLHF. Using reference TRBV30 and TRBJ1-6 for the parts outside the CDR3, the full variable domain is SQTIHQWPATLVQPVGSPLSLECTVEGTSNPNLYWYRQAAGRGLQLLFYSVGIGQISSEVPQNLSASRPQDRQFILSSKKLLLSDSGFYLCAWSRGQDNSPLHFGNGTRLTVT.